This T cell receptor (beta chain) was identified during a study of blood T cell repertoires in COVID-19. Study in general: There were acute and convalescent COVID-19 samples, and they came from the United States, Italy and Spain. In each case, the material was cDNA or gDNA derived from T cells, B-cell-depleted T cells, or PBMCs.

Trimming at V came to 1 base and at J to 6 bases, leaving 2 bases not matched to a gene. Per germline, CDR1 ENHRY and CDR2 SYGVKD. CDR3 length: 13 residues. Under the authors' procedure: Amplification with reference gene primers provided the estimates of nucleated cell counts. Profiling relied on immunoSEQ multiplex PCR, and the TCRdb table lists in-frame clones only, not all of them. V and J calls and clone size are as listed in that table; D and trimming were resolved from the DNA. The table records under 85,000 clones, 84% of them present only once. This chain connects TRBV10-3 to TRBJ1-1; 7 bases line up with TRBD1. The TCR sequence derives from a man aged 50 to 60 with acute or convalescent COVID-19. The material sequenced was peripheral blood. The CDR3 spells CAISELTGAEAFF. CDR3 nucleotides: TGTGCCATCAGTGAGTTAACAGGGGCTGAAGCTTTCTTT.